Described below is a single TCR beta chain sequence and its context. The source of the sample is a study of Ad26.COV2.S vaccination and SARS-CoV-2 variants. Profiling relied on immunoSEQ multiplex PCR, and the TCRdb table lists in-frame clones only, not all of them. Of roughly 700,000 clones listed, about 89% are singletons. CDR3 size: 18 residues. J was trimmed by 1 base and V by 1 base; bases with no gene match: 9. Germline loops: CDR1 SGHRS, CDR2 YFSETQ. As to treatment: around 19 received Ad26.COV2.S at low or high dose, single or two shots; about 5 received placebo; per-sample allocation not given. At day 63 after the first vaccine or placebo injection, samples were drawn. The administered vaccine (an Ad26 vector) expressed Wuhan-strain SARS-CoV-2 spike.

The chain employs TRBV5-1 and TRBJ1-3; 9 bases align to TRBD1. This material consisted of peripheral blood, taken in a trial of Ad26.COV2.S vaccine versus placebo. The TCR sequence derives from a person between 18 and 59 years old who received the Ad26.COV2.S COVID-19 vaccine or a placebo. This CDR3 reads CASSLNRGQGGSGNTIYF. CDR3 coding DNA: TGCGCCAGCAGCTTGAATAGGGGACAGGGCGGATCTGGAAACACCATATATTTT. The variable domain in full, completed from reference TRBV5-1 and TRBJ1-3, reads KAGVTQTPRYLIKTRGQQVTLSCSPISGHRSVSWYQQTPGQGLQFLFEYFSETQRNKGNFPGRFSGRQFSNSRSEMNVSTLELGDSALYLCASSLNRGQGGSGNTIYFGEGSWLTVV.